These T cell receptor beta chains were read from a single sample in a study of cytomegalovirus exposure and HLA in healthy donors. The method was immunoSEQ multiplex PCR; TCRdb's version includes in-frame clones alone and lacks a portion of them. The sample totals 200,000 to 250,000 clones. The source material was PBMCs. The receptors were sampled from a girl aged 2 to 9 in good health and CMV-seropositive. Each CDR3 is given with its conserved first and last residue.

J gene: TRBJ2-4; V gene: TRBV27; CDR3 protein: CASSLGLAGGLAKNIQYF
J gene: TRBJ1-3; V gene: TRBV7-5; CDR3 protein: CVRSLRRQGSGNTIYF
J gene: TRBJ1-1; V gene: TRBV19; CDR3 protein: CASSIGTGEKAFF
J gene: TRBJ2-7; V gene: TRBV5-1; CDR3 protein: CASSLMPRQGAGEQYF
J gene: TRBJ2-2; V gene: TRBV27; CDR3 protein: CASSLQGRGELFF
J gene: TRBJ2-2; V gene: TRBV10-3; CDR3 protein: CAIAGRGNTGELFF
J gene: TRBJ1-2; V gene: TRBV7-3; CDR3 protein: CASSLSSTAGGYTF
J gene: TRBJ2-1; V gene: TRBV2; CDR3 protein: CASSDLAGYNEQFF
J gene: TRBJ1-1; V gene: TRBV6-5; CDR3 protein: CASSPGHFTEAFF
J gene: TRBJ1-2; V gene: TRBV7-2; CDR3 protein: CASSLEFTQGYGYTF
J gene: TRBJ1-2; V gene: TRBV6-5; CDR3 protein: CASSYADYGYTF
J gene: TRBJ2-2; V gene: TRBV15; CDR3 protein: CATSRVRVTGELFF
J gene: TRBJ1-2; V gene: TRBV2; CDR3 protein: CASWTDGTPDGYTF
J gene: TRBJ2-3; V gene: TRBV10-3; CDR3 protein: CAISERGLAGTDTQYF
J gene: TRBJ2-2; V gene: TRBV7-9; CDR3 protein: CASSARWGGPTGELFF
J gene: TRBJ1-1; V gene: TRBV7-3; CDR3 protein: CASSLYGGTEAFF
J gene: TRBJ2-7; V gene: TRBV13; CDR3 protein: CASSFSLAGVYEQYF
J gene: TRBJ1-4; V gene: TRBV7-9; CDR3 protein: CASSSPRVESEKLFF
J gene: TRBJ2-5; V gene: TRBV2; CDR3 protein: CASNGRRGQETQYF
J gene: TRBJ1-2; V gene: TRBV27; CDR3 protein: CASSRDTDYGYTF
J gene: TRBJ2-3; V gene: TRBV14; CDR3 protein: CASSQGRTALAVPSTDTQYF
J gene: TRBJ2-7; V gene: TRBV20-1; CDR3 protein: CSARGSYEQYF
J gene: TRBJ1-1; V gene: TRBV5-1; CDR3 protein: CASSFREGNTEAFF
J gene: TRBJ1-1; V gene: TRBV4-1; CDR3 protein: CASSQGAGTGNTEAFF
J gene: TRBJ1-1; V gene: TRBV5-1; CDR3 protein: CASSWGTGDTEAFF
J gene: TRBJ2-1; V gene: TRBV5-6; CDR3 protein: CASSPRDGRNEQFF
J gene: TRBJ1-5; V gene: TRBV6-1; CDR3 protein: CASSDYRGQVQPQHF
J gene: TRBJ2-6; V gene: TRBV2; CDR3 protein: CASTGGGGLFVTTGANVLTF
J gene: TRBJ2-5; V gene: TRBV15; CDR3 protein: CATSIKGEESETQYF
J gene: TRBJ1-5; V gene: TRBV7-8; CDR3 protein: CASSGRGQGQPQHF
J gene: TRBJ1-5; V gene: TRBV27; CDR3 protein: CASSSFSGTGLQPQHF
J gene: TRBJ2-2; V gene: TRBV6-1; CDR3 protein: CASSLGLGNTGELFF
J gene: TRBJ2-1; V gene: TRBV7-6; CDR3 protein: CASSHSQGMGNEQFF
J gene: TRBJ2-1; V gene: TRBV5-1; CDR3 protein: CASSQGRELSSYNEQFF
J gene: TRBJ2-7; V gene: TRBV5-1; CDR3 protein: CASSKGQGDEQYF
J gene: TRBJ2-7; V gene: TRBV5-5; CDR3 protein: CASSLAGGLGEQYF
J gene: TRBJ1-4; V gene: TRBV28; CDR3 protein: CASSSPSSGEKLFF
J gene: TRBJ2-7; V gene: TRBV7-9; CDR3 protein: CASSLGRDEQYF
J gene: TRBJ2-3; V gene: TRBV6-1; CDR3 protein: CASGNREPDTQYF
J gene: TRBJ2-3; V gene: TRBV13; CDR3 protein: CASSLKRPSTDTQYF
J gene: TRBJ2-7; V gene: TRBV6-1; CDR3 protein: CASGQGTYEQYF
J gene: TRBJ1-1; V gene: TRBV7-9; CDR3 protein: CASSPSGGHNTEAFF
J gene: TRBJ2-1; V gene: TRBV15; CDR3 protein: CATSRGDTNEQFF
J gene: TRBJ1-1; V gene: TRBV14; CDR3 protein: CASSQELLQGEAFF
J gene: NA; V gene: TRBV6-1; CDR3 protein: CASCTRDSIYEQYF
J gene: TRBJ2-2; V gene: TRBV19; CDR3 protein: CASSIAGGSGELFF
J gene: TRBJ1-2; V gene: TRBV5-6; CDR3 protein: CASSSGRPGQPYGYTF
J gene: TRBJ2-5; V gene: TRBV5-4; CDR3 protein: CASSWGVGFPQETQYF
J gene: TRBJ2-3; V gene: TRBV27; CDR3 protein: CASSLASGNPDTQYF
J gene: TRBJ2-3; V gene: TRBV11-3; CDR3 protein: CASSLGLAGSTDTQYF
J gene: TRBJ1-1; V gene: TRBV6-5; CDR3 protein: CASEPATSLNTEAFF
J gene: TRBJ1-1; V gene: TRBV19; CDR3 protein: CASSMPGAITNTEAFF
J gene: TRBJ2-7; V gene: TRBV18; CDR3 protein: CASSPLPGHSYEQYF
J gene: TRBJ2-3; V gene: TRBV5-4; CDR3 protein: CASMKGENTDTQYF